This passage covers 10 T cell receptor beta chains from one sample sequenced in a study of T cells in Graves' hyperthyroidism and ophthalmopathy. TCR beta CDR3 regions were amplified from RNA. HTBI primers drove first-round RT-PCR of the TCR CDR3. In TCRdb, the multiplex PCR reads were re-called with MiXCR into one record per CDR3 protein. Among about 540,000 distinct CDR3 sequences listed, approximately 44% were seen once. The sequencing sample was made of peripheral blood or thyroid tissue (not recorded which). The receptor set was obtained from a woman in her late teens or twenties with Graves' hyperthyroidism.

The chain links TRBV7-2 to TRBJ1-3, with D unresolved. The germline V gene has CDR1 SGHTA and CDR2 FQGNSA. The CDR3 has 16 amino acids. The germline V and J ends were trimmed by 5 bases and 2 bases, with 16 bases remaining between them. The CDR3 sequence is CASSRMDSKTGNTIYF. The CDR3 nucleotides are TGTGCCAGCAGCCGCATGGACTCAAAAACTGGAAACACCATATATTTT. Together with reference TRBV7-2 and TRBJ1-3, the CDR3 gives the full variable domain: GAGVSQSPSNKVTEKGKDVELRCDPISGHTALYWYRQSLGQGLEFLIYFQGNSAPDKSGLPSDRFSAERTGGSVSTLTIQRTQQEDSAVYLCASSRMDSKTGNTIYFGEGSWLTVV.

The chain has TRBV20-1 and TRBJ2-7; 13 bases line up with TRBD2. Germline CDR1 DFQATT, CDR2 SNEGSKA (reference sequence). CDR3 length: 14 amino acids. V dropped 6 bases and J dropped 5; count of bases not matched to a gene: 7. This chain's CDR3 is CSARTSGSRNEQYF. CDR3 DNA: TGCAGTGCGAGGACTAGCGGGAGTCGGAACGAGCAGTACTTC.

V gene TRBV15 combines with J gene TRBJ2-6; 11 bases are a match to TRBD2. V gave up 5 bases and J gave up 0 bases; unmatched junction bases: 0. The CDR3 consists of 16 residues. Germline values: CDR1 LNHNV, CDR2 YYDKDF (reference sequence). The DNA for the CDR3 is TGTGCCACCAGCGGACTAGCGGGCTCTGGGGCCAACGTCCTGACTTTC. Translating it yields CATSGLAGSGANVLTF.

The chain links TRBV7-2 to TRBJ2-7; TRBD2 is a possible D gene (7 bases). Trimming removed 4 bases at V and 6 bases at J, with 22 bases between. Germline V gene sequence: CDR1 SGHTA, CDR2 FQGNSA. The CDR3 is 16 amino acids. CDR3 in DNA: TGTGCCAGCAGCTGGGACTCAGGGGAGGGCCGGTTCGAGCAGTACTTC. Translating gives CASSWDSGEGRFEQYF.

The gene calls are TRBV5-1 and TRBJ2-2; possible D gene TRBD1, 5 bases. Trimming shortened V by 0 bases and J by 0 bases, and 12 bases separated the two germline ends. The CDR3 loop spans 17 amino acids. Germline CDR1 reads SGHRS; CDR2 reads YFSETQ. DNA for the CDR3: TGCGCCAGCAGCTTGGCGGCAGGGATAACGAACACCGGGGAGCTGTTTTTT. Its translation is CASSLAAGITNTGELFF.

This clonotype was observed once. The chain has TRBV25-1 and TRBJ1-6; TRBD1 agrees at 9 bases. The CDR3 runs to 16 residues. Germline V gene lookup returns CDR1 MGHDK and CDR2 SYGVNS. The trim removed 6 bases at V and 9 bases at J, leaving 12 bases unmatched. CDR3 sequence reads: CASSLPGTGFGSPLHF. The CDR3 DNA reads TGTGCCAGCAGCCTACCCGGGACAGGGTTTGGTTCACCCCTCCACTTT.

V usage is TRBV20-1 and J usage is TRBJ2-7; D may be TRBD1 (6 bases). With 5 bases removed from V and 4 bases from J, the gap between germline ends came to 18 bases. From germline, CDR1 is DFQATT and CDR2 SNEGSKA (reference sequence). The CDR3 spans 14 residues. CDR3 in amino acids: CSAQGSLPKYEQYF. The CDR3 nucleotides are TGCAGTGCTCAGGGGAGTTTGCCCAAGTACGAGCAGTACTTC.

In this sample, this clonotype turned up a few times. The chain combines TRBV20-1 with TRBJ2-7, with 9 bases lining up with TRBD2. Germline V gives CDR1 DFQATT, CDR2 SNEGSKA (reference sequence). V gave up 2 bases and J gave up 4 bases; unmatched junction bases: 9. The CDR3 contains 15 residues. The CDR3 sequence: CSARPVSGSWYEQYF. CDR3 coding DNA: TGCAGTGCTAGACCTGTTAGCGGGAGTTGGTACGAGCAGTACTTC.

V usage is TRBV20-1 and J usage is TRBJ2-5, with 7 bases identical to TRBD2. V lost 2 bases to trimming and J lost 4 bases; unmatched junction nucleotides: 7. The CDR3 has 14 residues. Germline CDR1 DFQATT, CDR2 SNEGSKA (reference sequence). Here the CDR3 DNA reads TGCAGTGCTAGACCCCTAGCGGCTCGAGAGACCCAGTACTTC. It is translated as CSARPLAARETQYF.

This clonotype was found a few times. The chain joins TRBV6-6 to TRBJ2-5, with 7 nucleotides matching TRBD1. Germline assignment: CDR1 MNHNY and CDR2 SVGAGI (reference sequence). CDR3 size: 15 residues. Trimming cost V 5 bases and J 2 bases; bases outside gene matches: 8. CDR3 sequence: CASSELPGQQETQYF. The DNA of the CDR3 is TGTGCCAGCAGTGAATTGCCGGGACAGCAAGAGACCCAGTACTTC.